This T cell receptor beta chain comes out of a study of regulatory T cells in long-lasting Graves disease. Arm-PCR of CDR3 regions with iRepertoire HTBI primers generated TCR beta libraries. TCRdb analysed the multiplex PCR reads with MiXCR anew, one entry per CDR3 protein. This sample has hundreds of thousands of distinct CDR3 sequences, with around 15% found just once. CDR3 length: 14 residues. Germline V lookup: CDR1 SGDLS, CDR2 YYNGEE. V lost 6 bases to trimming and J lost 6 bases; unmatched junction nucleotides: 8. Time point indicated: newly diagnosed GD, antithyroid drugs for less than 3 months. The TCR library used RNA extracted from PBMCs. The same sample was also studied in work on T cells in Graves' hyperthyroidism and ophthalmopathy. That paper notes: TCR CDR3 regions were first amplified by RT-PCR with HTBI primers.

Sequenced here: peripheral blood mononuclear cells (PBMCs), sampled at new diagnosis, from a patient treated with antithyroid drugs. This TCR came from a young woman with Graves disease. This chain connects TRBV9 to TRBJ2-1, with TRBD2 matching over 8 bases. The CDR3 sequence is CASNIAGSPNEQFF. CDR3 coding DNA: TGTGCCAGCAATATAGCGGGATCCCCCAATGAGCAGTTCTTC. Using reference TRBV9 and TRBJ2-1 for the parts outside the CDR3, the full variable domain is DSGVTQTPKHLITATGQRVTLRCSPRSGDLSVYWYQQSLDQGLQFLIQYYNGEERAKGNILERFSAQQFPDLHSELNLSSLELGDSALYFCASNIAGSPNEQFFGPGTRLTVL.